This T cell receptor beta chain appears in the sequencing data of a study of cytotoxic CD8 clonotypes in ibrutinib-treated CLL (dated by TCRdb to about 2021). Describing the broader study: The cohort was composed of 11 relapsed/refractory and about 15 treatment-naive patients; IGHV unmutated status was identified in 17 patients. Partial responses were observed in some 24 patients and complete responses in 2; after a median follow-up of 68 months, remission was maintained in approximately 14 patients and progression was observed in about twelve. The response samples were drawn at a median of roughly twelve months into treatment, with a range of roughly 6 to 36 months. On average, each sample had some 260,000 productive templates and more than 75,000 productive rearrangements. Longitudinal samples were available for about 30% of the roughly 90 trial participants. Cryopreserved peripheral blood mononuclear cells were obtained before treatment, at response, and at either sustained remission or disease progression. Patients were still on ibrutinib when every remission and progressive disease sample was collected.

The goal of deep resolution MiSeq sequencing was a depth between 1 in 1 million and 1 in 200,000 T cells, and coverage averaged 10x per clonotype. TCR beta libraries were generated with the immunoSEQ hsTCRB Kit. As for how the authors treated the data: Data were analyzed with ImmunoSEQ Data Assistant and ImmunoSEQ Analyzer, with V, D and J genes assigned per IMGT definitions. Clonality was computed as one minus normalized Shannon entropy of productive rearrangement frequencies, ranging from 0 to 1. Only overrepresented clonotypes making up at least 0.05% of the repertoire of each patient were included in the public clonotype analysis. Some 13 age-matched healthy donor repertoires from immuneACCESS were used as controls for clonality. TCRdb provides this immuneACCESS table in a form limited to in-frame rearrangements. Some clones are lacking; in checked studies, under half of them reflect an unresolved V gene, and why the rest are absent is not known. V and J calls and clone size are as listed in that table; D and trimming were resolved from the DNA. This sample gives tens of thousands of clones in total; more than 60% of them show up just once. The top ten hold roughly 13% of the sample.

General findings and caveats noted by the study authors: Sampling times were not matched between patients in sustained remission and patients whose disease was progressing, and lymph node repertoires were not examined. Public clonotypes were rare and either shrank or stayed stable during treatment, and the rise in clonality at ibrutinib response reflected expansion of private clonotypes. Clonality rose at ibrutinib response, remained stable during sustained remission, and dropped back toward baseline at progression. Baseline clonality was found to be higher than that of age-matched healthy donors and was strongly correlated with circulating CD8+ T-cell counts.

The sample's time point label, decoded: 12 months on ibrutinib. For TCR beta library preparation, around 2.2 micrograms of genomic DNA was extracted from cryopreserved PBMCs. Longitudinal blood samples from CLL patients receiving ibrutinib monotherapy were subjected to high-throughput TCR beta sequencing. Patients were enrolled in a phase 2 open-label single-center ibrutinib monotherapy trial. Turning to this clone: What this receptor recognizes is not known. Per-nucleotide qualities are absent, and no much larger clonotype sits a single base away.

The CDR3 sequence holds 13 residues, the cysteine and phenylalanine included. Left in the record is the CDR3 DNA by itself, 39 bases read in frame from the first base. CDR1 and CDR2, looked up from the germline V gene, are SQVTM and ANQGSEA. V is pared back by 4 bases and J by 0 bases, with 9 bases lying between the germline termini. This clonotype was sampled from a human donor with chronic lymphocytic leukemia. The rearranged segments are TRBV29-1 and TRBJ2-5; the D gene is perhaps TRBD1, on 6 matching bases. The sample consisted of PBMCs, taken after 12 months of ibrutinib treatment. The nucleotide sequence reads as follows: TGCAGCGTTGCGGGACACAACCAAGAGACCCAGTACTTC. The encoded protein is CSVAGHNQETQYF.